The 5 T cell receptor beta chains below come from one sample, sequenced in a study of tumor and adjacent non-tumor tissue in lung cancer. TCRbeta libraries were built with three rounds of nested PCR, modified from ARM-PCR. TCRdb itself ran the multiplex PCR reads through MiXCR, one entry per CDR3 protein. The data show approximately 100,000 distinct CDR3 sequences, less than 75% seen once. The template was RNA from unsorted bulk tissue. More than 3 cm separated this lung sample from the edge of the tumor. Sequencing was done on a sample of distant non-tumor lung tissue. The receptors derive from a man aged 25 to 40 with non-small cell lung cancer.

This clonotype was seen at least ten times. The genes are TRBV20-1 and TRBJ1-1; D not resolved. This CDR3 has 15 amino acids. V was trimmed by 0 bases and J by 1 base, leaving 12 bases between them. The germline V gene has CDR1 DFQATT and CDR2 SNEGSKA (reference sequence). CDR3 sequence reads: CSARDPFGENTEAFF. Here the CDR3 DNA reads TGCAGTGCTAGAGATCCCTTCGGGGAGAACACTGAAGCTTTCTTT.

V gene TRBV19 combines with J gene TRBJ1-5; D might be TRBD1 (5 bases). V was clipped by 6 bases and J by 2 bases, with 11 bases between them. The CDR3 length is 14 residues. In germline, CDR1 is LNHDA, CDR2 SQIVND (reference sequence). CDR3 region: CASRLGAGNQPQHF. Here the CDR3 DNA reads TGTGCCAGTAGACTTGGGGCTGGCAATCAGCCCCAGCATTTT.

In this sample, this clonotype turned up many times. The V call is TRBV5-6, the J call TRBJ2-5; weak D call: TRBD1 (6 bases). The CDR3 covers 17 residues. The germline V gene has CDR1 SGHDT and CDR2 YYEEEE. V was clipped by 5 bases and J by 5 bases, with 25 bases between them. The CDR3 DNA sequence: TGTGCCAGCAGTACAGAGTCTGAGAGCATCACAGGGGAGACCCAGTACTTC. Encoded protein: CASSTESESITGETQYF.

Concerning this clonotype itself: Given a much more abundant clone one base away, this may be a read error. This chain joins TRBV6-2 or TRBV6-3 and TRBJ2-7, with unresolved D. The CDR3 is 11 residues long. CDR1 is MNHEY, CDR2 SVGEGT, per germline. The CDR3 here is CTSSFIHEQYF. CDR3 DNA sequence: TGTACCAGCAGCTTCATACACGAGCAGTACTTC.

This clonotype has at least ten counts. The chain employs TRBV20-1 and TRBJ2-1; TRBD2 agrees at 14 bases. V was clipped by 3 bases and J by 10 bases; unmatched bases: 11. The CDR3 is 16 residues long. Germline CDR1 DFQATT, CDR2 SNEGSKA (reference sequence). CDR3 amino acids: CSASTPGLAGVGEQFF. CDR3 bases: TGCAGTGCTAGTACCCCGGGACTAGCGGGAGTGGGGGAGCAGTTCTTC.